This T cell receptor (beta chain) was observed in a study of response to subunit inactivated influenza vaccine. In its sample, this clonotype was seen many times. Germline loops: CDR1 LGHNA, CDR2 YSLEER. V lost 0 bases to trimming and J lost 4 bases, with 8 bases between them. This CDR3 is built from 14 residues. TCRdb analysed the RT-PCR reads with MiXCR anew, one entry per CDR3 protein. Of 650,000 to 800,000 distinct CDR3 sequences in the sample, less than 20% were seen once. The clonotype comes from a man aged 45-65 years who received an inactivated influenza vaccine. The specimen comprised PBMCs from blood, sampled 4 to 6 days after vaccination. The chain uses TRBV4-3 and TRBJ2-3; D call uncertain. CDR3 sequence: CASSQEGWSDTQYF. CDR3 DNA: TGCGCCAGCAGCCAAGAAGGATGGTCAGATACGCAGTATTTT.